This note documents a single TCR beta chain sequence. Its antigen is unknown. Together with a sample-barcoded 5' primer, a J-beta primer mix was included in a second PCR lasting about 7 to 12 cycles. Every individual sample yielded 2.5 million or more paired-end reads (each containing CDR3). One entry per CDR3 protein, called by TCRdb with MiXCR from the 5' RACE reads. The sample records about 1,500,000 distinct CDR3 sequences, 28% being singletons. This sample is part of a study of blood T cells in healthy people across ages. Regarding the study as a whole: Diversity estimates from one million T cells were considered underestimates. Whereas aged donors had fewer naive CD4+ cells, long-lived donors had more of them and higher diversity.

The CDR3 contains 13 residues. The junction had 7 bases not matched to a gene; V was cut back by 8 bases and J by 5 bases. The germline gives CDR1 SEHNR, CDR2 FQNEAQ (reference sequence). The clonotype originates from a woman younger than 45 in good health. Material for sequencing was blood. This chain links TRBV7-9 with TRBJ1-1, with 8 bases aligning to TRBD1. The CDR3 DNA is TGTGCCAGCCGGGAACAGGGGGGTACTGAAGCTTTCTTT. This sequence encodes CASREQGGTEAFF.